This T cell receptor (beta chain) was obtained from a study of cytomegalovirus exposure and HLA in healthy donors. Study at large: Prior work identified around 120 million unique TCR beta sequences in around 170 million T cells.

Regarding the study as a whole: Later work found most CMV-associated TCR beta chains apparently HLA-restricted. As a later analysis showed, a missense DCLRE1C variant was linked to trimming of TCR beta V- and J-genes. The authors enumerated over 150 TCR beta chains as linked to cytomegalovirus.

Worth noting for this clone: What it recognizes is unknown.

In the PCR, 60 Vbeta and 13 Jbeta primers were used. Clones were sequenced by immunoSEQ multiplex PCR, and TCRdb holds only the in-frame ones, with some missing. The table shows almost 200,000 clones, with 75% to 85% occurring only once. V lost 4 bases to trimming and J lost 5 bases; unmatched junction nucleotides: 4. CDR3 length: 14 amino acids. Germline V lookup: CDR1 LNHDA, CDR2 SQIVND (reference sequence). The sequencing input was PBMCs. This chain joins TRBV19 and TRBJ1-5; 8 bases are shared with TRBD1. This receptor was taken from a male donor in good health and CMV-seropositive. The chain's CDR3 is CASSTDRGHQPQHF. CDR3 nucleotides: TGTGCCAGTAGTACAGACAGGGGCCATCAGCCCCAGCATTTT.